Listed below are T cell receptor beta chains from one sample, sequenced in a study of cytomegalovirus exposure and HLA in healthy donors. Clones were read by immunoSEQ multiplex PCR, and TCRdb kept only the in-frame ones, dropping some. In the table there are approximately 170,000 clones, 84% of which are singletons. Specimen: PBMCs. These receptors all stem from a man aged 25 to 40 in good health and CMV-seropositive. CDR3s include the opening cysteine and the closing phenylalanine or tryptophan. D genes are given only for firm matches. Only part of the rows carry a size: once, few, many, or a class if the clone is expanded.

J | V | size | D | CDR3 | DNA
TRBJ2-1 | TRBV29-1 | NA | NA | CSVPPATYNEQFF | TGCAGCGTTCCCCCCGCTACCTACAATGAGCAGTTCTTC
TRBJ1-2 | TRBV5-1 | NA | NA | CASSLLEGGAGYTF | TGCGCCAGCAGCCTACTCGAAGGGGGTGCGGGCTACACCTTC
TRBJ2-1 | TRBV5-1 | NA | TRBD2 | CASSVSGLAGGVHEQFF | TGCGCCAGCAGCGTGAGTGGGCTAGCGGGAGGGGTTCATGAGCAGTTCTTC
TRBJ2-7 | TRBV30 | NA | TRBD2 | CAWGASGRYEQYF | TGTGCCTGGGGGGCTAGCGGGAGATACGAGCAGTACTTC
TRBJ2-1 | TRBV4-2 | once | TRBD2 | CASSQYLVWGGSNEQFF | TGTGCCAGCAGCCAATATTTGGTTTGGGGGGGTTCGAATGAGCAGTTCTTC
TRBJ2-1 | TRBV5-1 | once | TRBD2 | CASSPSLGLANEQFF | TGCGCCAGCAGCCCGAGCCTTGGACTAGCCAATGAGCAGTTCTTC
TRBJ1-1 | TRBV30 | few | NA | CAWRLLRTEAFF | TGTGCCTGGAGATTACTACGGACTGAAGCTTTCTTT
TRBJ1-1 | TRBV6-5 | NA | NA | CASSYSRGEAFF | TGTGCCAGCAGTTACTCGAGGGGGGAAGCTTTCTTT
TRBJ2-7 | TRBV10-3 | NA | TRBD2 | CAISVGPSGRAPSYEQYF | TGTGCCATCAGTGTAGGTCCTAGCGGGAGGGCCCCATCCTACGAGCAGTACTTC
TRBJ2-5 | TRBV7-9 | NA | NA | CASSLPPKETQYF | TGTGCCAGCAGTTTACCCCCTAAAGAGACCCAGTACTTC